One sample yielded the 2 T cell receptor beta chains listed below, sequenced in a study of T cell responses to AZD1222 COVID-19 vaccine (dated by TCRdb to 2020 to 2023). To prepare the library, the immunoSEQ multiplex PCR assay was applied. In TCRdb, the immuneACCESS table is reduced to in-frame sequences with V and J assigned. These tables do not hold every clone; where another copy was compared, an unresolved V gene accounts for under half, and the others remain unexplained. The sample table records 95,000 to 100,000 clones; around 85% of these occur just once. 14% of the sample is taken by the ten largest. The time point label for this specimen denotes: about 28 days (+/-7) after the second vaccine dose. Sample: peripheral blood, taken 28 days after the second AZD1222 dose. The receptors stem from an adult who received the AZD1222 COVID-19 vaccine.

This clone was seen only once. J is TRBJ2-7 and V is TRBV11-2, with 9 bases that match TRBD1. In germline, CDR1 is SGHAT, CDR2 FQNNGV. The CDR3 runs to 16 residues. Germline trimming cut 5 bases from V and 4 bases from J; bases unmatched to any gene: 12. CDR3 amino acids: CASSASSGTGTYEQYF. The CDR3 nucleotides read TGTGCCAGCAGCGCAAGCTCCGGGACAGGGACTTACGAGCAGTACTTC. Full variable domain (outside the CDR3, taken from reference TRBV11-2 and TRBJ2-7): EAGVAQSPRYKIIEKRQSVAFWCNPISGHATLYWYQQILGQGPKLLIQFQNNGVVDDSQLPKDRFSAERLKGVDSTLKIQPAKLEDSAVYLCASSASSGTGTYEQYFGPGTRLTVT.

This chain connects TRBV21-1 to TRBJ1-5. TRBV21-1 is recorded as a pseudogene. The CDR3 spans 14 residues. The CDR3 protein is CASSQVRVGQPQHF. In DNA form, the CDR3 reads TGTGCCAGCAGCCAGGTACGGGTTGGGCAGCCCCAGCATTTT.